This TCR beta chain stems from a study of regulatory T cells in long-lasting Graves disease. Study at large: The antithyroid drugs taken by newly diagnosed Graves' patients had been used for under 3 months.

This CDR3 has 14 residues. Germline CDR1 reads MNHNS; CDR2 reads SASEGT. Deletions cut 5 bases from V and 5 bases from J, with 12 bases between. Documented time point: newly diagnosed GD, antithyroid drugs for less than 3 months. PBMC RNA was the source of the TCR library. Under American Thyroid Association guidelines, Graves' disease was diagnosed. The authors drew patients from an endocrinology department in Xi'an, China. Investigators prepared the TCR beta libraries by applying iRepertoire HTBI primers and Arm-PCR of CDR3 regions. TCRdb used MiXCR to reprocess the multiplex PCR reads, holding one entry per CDR3 protein. This sample has 500,000 to 700,000 distinct CDR3 sequences, with 15% to 20% found just once. These data are also associated with another study on T cells in Graves' hyperthyroidism and ophthalmopathy. That work adds: The study excluded patients with uncontrolled infection, other autoimmune disease, pregnancy or lactation.

The receptor comes from a woman younger than 45 with Graves disease. This chain joins TRBV6-1 and TRBJ1-4; D unresolved. Sequences were derived from peripheral blood mononuclear cells (PBMCs), sampled at new diagnosis, from a patient treated with antithyroid drugs. The CDR3 here is CASSNGLKNEKLFF. Here the CDR3 DNA reads TGTGCCAGCAGTAATGGACTGAAGAATGAAAAACTGTTTTTT.